This T cell receptor beta chain was sequenced for a study of identical twins. Study observations and caveats: Whereas memory repertoires showed no such difference, abundant cord blood beta clonotypes carried fewer insertions. Alpha sequences that were out-of-frame and twin-shared showed an excess of low generation probability.

The CDR3 runs 14 residues. The germline V gene encodes CDR1 SGHRS and CDR2 YFSETQ. Trimming removed 2 bases from V and 6 bases from J; junction bases left unmatched: 4. Many counts were recorded for this clonotype. Its specificity is not known. TCRdb independently ran MiXCR on the 5' RACE reads; one entry per CDR3 protein. Of just under 650,000 distinct CDR3 sequences listed, less than 9% are singletons. This sample was shared with a second study, whose subject was yellow fever vaccine responses in identical twins.

Sample: PBMCs. This chain uses TRBV5-1 with TRBJ2-1, with 8 bases aligning to TRBD2. The sequence was obtained from a woman aged 18-29 years in good health. Written as DNA, the CDR3 is TGCGCCAGCAGCTTCGGACTAGCTTCCAATGAGCAGTTCTTC. This codes for CASSFGLASNEQFF.